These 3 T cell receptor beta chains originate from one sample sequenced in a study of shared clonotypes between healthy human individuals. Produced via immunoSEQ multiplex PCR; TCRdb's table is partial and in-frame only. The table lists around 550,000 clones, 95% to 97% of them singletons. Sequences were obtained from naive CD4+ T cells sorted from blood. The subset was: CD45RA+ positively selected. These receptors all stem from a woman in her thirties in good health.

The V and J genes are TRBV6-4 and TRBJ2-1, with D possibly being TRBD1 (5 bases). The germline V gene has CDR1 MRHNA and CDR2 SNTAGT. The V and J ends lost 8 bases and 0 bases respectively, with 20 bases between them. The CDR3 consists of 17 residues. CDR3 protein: CASSQEFVGNSYNEQFF. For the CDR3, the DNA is TGTGCCAGCTCACAGGAGTTCGTAGGGAACTCCTACAATGAGCAGTTCTTC.

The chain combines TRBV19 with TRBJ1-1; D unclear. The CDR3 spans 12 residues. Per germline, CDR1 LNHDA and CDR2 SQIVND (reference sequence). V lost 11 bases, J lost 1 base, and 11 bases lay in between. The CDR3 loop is CASGNSNTEAFF. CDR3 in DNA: TGTGCCTCGGGGAACTCGAACACTGAAGCTTTCTTT. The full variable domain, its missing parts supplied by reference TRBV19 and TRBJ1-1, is DGGITQSPKYLFRKEGQNVTLSCEQNLNHDAMYWYRQDPGQGLRLIYYSQIVNDFQKGDIAEGYSVSREKKESFPLTVTSAQKNPTAFYLCASGNSNTEAFFGQGTRLTVV.

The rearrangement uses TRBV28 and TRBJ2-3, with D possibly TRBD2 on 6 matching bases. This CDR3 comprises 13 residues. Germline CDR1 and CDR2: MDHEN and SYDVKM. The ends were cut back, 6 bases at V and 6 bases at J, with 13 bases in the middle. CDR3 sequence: CASRSPGVDTQYF. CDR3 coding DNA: TGTGCCAGCAGGTCGCCGGGGGTTGATACGCAGTATTTT.